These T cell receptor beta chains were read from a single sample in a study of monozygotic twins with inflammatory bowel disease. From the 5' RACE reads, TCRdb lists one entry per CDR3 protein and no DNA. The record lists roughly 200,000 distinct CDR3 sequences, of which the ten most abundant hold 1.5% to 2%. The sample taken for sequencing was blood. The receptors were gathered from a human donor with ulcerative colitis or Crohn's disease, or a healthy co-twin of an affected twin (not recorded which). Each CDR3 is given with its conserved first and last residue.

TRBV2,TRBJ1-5,CASSERQYNQPQHF
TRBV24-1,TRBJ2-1,CATRFSVNEQFF
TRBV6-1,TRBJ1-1,CASTLSVVEAFF
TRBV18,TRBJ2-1,CASSPGRGNYNEQFF
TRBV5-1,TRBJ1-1,CASSLPGYGTEAFF
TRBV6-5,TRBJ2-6,CASSFGTLGANVLTF
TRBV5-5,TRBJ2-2,CASSPISVTGELFF
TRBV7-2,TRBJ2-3,CASSPHGDTQYF
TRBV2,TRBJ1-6,CASSQEGGTWNSPLHF
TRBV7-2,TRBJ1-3,CASSSTGTASSGNTIYF
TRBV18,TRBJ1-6,CASSPPGGAYNSPLHF
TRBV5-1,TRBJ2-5,CASRDGSWETQYF
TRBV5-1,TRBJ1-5,CASSYDPLGNSNQPQHF
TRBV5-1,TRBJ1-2,CASSFIASGGGGYGCTF
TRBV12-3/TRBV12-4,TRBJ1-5,CASSRANLNQPQHF
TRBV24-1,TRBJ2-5,CATSDPGTTGTQYF
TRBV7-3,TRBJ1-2,CASSFADGYGYTF
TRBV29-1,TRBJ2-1,CSVLGGYNEQFF
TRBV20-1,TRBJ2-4,CSLTGYGLLAKNIQYF
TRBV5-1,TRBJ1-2,CASSRDGDYGYTF